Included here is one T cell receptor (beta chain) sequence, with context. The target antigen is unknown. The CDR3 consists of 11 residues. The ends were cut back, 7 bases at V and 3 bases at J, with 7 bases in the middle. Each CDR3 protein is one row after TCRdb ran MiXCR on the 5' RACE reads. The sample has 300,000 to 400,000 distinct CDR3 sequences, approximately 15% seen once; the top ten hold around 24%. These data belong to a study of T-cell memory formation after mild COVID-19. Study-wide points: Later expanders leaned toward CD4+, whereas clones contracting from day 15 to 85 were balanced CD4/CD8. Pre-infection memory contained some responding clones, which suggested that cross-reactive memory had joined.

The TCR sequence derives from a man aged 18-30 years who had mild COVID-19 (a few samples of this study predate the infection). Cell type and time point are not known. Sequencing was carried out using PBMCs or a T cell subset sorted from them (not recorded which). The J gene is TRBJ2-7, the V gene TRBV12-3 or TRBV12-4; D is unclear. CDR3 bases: TGTGCCAGCAAGGGTCGCTACGAGCAGTACTTC. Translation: CASKGRYEQYF.